The TCR beta chain described here comes from a study of T cell repertoires in cytomegalovirus infection. Looking at the study overall: An indication of both CMV infection and matching HLA type came from public TCR beta signatures.

Findings and limits, study-wide: Across the ex vivo response, the dominant clonotypes were HLA-C-restricted CMV-specific TCR beta clonotypes. People with CMV and the relevant HLA were identified by cumulative public TCR beta family frequency.

TCRdb used MiXCR to reprocess the reads, holding one entry per CDR3 protein. The sample lists about 68,000 distinct CDR3 sequences, approximately 24% occurring once. This clonotype was counted between two and nine times. Its antigen is unidentified. The CDR3 sequence is 15 residues long. Trimming removed 4 bases from V and 3 bases from J, with 13 bases in between. Germline V gives CDR1 MDHEN, CDR2 SYDVKM. Sequencing input: PBMCs, sequenced either directly or after in vitro stimulation (not recorded which). The receptor was derived from a human donor in good health (CMV status not recorded). Some clones in this sample may be carry-over from other donors' samples. This chain uses TRBV28 with TRBJ2-1, with a tentative D call TRBD2 (6 bases). The chain's CDR3 is CASSSTRNLYNEQFF. The CDR3 DNA is TGTGCCAGCAGTTCGACTAGAAACCTCTACAATGAGCAGTTCTTC.